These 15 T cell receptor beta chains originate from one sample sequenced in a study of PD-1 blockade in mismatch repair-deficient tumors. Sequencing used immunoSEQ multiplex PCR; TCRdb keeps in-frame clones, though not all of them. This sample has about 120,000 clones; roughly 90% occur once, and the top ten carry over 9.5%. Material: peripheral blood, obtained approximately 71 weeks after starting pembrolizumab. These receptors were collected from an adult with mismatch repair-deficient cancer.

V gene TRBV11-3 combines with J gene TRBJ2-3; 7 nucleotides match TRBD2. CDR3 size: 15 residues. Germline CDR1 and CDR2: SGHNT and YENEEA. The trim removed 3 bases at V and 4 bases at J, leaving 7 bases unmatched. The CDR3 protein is CASSFGGSGADTQYF. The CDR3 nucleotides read TGTGCCAGCAGCTTCGGCGGGAGTGGTGCAGATACGCAGTATTTT.

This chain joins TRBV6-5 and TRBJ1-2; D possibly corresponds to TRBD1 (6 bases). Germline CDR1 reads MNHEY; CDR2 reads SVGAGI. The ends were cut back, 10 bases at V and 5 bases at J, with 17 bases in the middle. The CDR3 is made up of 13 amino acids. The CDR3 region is CATGRGSFYGYTF. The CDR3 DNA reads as TGTGCCACAGGCAGGGGCAGCTTTTATGGCTACACCTTC.

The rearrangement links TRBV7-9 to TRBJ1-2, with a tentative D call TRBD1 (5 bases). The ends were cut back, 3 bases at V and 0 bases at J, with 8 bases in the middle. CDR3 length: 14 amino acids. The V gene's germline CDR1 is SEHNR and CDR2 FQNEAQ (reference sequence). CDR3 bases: TGTGCCAGCAGCTTCGGGGGAGCTAACTATGGCTACACCTTC. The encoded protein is CASSFGGANYGYTF.

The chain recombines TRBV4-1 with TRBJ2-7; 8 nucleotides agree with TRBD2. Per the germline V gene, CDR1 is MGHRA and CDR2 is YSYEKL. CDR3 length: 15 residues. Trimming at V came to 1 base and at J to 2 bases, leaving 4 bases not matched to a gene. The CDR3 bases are TGCGCCAGCAGCCAAGTACTAGCGGCAACCTACGAGCAGTACTTC. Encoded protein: CASSQVLAATYEQYF.

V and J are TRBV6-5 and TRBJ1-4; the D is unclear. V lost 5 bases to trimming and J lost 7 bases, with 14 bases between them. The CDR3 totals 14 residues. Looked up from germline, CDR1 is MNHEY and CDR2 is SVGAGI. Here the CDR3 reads CASSMDLVGEKLFF. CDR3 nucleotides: TGTGCCAGCAGTATGGACCTAGTAGGTGAAAAACTGTTTTTT.

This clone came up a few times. This chain's CDR3 is CASTRLFF. CDR3 coding DNA: TGTGCCAGCACCCGGCTGTTTTTT. The genes are TRBV7-3 and TRBJ2-2; D unclear. Germline loops: CDR1 SGHTA, CDR2 FQGTGA. CDR3 length: 8 amino acids. V gave up 7 bases and J gave up 13 bases, with 4 bases separating them.

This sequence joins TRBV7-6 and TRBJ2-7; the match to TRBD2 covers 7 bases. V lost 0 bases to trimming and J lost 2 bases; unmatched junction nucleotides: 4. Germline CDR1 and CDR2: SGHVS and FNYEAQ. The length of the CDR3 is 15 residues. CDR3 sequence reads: CASSLAPGTTYEQYF. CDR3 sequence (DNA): TGTGCCAGCAGCTTAGCTCCCGGGACTACCTACGAGCAGTACTTC.

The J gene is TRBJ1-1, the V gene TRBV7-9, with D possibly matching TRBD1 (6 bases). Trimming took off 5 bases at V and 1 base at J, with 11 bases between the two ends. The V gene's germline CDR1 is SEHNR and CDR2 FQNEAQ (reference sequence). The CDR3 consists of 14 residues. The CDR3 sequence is CASSDGQWNTEAFF. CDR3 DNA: TGTGCCAGCAGCGACGGACAGTGGAACACTGAAGCTTTCTTT.

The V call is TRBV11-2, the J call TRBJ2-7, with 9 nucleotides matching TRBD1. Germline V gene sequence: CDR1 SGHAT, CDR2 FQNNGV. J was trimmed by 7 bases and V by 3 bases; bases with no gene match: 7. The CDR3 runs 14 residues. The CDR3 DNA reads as TGTGCCAGCAGCTTGGGGACAGGGATCCGGGAGCAGTACTTC. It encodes CASSLGTGIREQYF.

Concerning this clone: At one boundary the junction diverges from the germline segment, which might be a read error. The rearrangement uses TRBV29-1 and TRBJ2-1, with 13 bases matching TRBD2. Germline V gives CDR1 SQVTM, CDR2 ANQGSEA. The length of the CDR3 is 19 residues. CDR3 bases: TGCAGCGTTGAGGATGTCACTAGCGGGAGGGCCGAGGTGTACAGTGAGCAGTTCTTC. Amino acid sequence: CSVEDVTSGRAEVYSEQFF.

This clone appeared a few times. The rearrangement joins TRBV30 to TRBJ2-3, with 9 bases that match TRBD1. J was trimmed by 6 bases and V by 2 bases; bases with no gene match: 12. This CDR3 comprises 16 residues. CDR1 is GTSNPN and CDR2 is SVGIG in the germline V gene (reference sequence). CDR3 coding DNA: TGTGCCTGGAGTCGTCTTGTGGGACAGGGTCGTGATACGCAGTATTTT. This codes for CAWSRLVGQGRDTQYF.

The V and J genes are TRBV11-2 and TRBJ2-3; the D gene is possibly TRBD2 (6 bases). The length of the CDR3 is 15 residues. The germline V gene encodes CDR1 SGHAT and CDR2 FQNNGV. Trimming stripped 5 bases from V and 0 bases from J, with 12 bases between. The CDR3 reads CASSPGTSSTDTQYF. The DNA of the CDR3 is TGTGCCAGCAGCCCCGGGACTTCTAGCACAGATACGCAGTATTTT.

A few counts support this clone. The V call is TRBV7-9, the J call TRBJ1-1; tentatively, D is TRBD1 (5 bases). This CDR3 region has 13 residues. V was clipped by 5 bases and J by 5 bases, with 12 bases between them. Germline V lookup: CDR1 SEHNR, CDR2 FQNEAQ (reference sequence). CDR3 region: CASSPGRGTEAFF. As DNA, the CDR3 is TGTGCCAGCAGCCCAGGGAGGGGAACTGAAGCTTTCTTT.

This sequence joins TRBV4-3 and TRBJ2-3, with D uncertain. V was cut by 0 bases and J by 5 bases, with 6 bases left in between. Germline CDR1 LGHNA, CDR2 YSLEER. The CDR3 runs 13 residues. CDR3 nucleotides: TGCGCCAGCAGCCAAGATCGAGGAGATACGCAGTATTTT. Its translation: CASSQDRGDTQYF.

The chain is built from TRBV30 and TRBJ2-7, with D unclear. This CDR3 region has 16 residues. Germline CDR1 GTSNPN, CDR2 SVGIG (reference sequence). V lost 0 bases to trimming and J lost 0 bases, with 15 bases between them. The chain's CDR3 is CAWSVRSLGSSYEQYF. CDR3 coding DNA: TGTGCCTGGAGTGTACGTAGCCTTGGAAGCTCCTACGAGCAGTACTTC. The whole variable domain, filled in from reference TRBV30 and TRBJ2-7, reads SQTIHQWPATLVQPVGSPLSLECTVEGTSNPNLYWYRQAAGRGLQLLFYSVGIGQISSEVPQNLSASRPQDRQFILSSKKLLLSDSGFYLCAWSVRSLGSSYEQYFGPGTRLTVT.